One and the same sample provided the 22 T cell receptor beta chains below, sequenced in a study of T cell repertoires in cytomegalovirus infection. TCRdb itself ran the reads through MiXCR, one entry per CDR3 protein. Of around 490,000 distinct CDR3 sequences listed, around 27% are singletons. The sample consisted of PBMCs. These receptor sequences come from a human donor in good health (CMV status not recorded). Some clones in this sample may be carry-over from other donors' samples.

This clonotype has at least ten counts. The chain joins TRBV7-6 to TRBJ2-2, with no clear D. Germline CDR1 reads SGHVS; CDR2 reads FNYEAQ. This CDR3 is 16 amino acids long. Trimming pared 1 base from V and 4 bases from J, leaving 13 bases between. CDR3 sequence: CASSLVLIGFTGELFF. The CDR3 DNA is TGTGCCAGCAGCTTAGTATTGATAGGATTCACCGGGGAGCTGTTTTTT.

This clonotype occurred many times. This sequence joins TRBV7-2 and TRBJ1-5; TRBD1 aligns across 9 bases. Per germline, CDR1 SGHTA and CDR2 FQGNSA. The CDR3 consists of 15 residues. J was trimmed by 6 bases and V by 3 bases; bases with no gene match: 6. The CDR3 DNA sequence: TGTGCCAGCAGCTTGCAGGACAGGGGTAGTCAGCCCCAGCATTTT. Translated, it gives CASSLQDRGSQPQHF.

CDR3 in amino acids: CASSSQQGINTEAFF. The CDR3 DNA reads as TGTGCCAGCAGCTCTCAACAGGGGATAAACACTGAAGCTTTCTTT. This chain joins TRBV7-2 and TRBJ1-1; 7 bases align to TRBD1. The CDR3 runs to 15 residues. With V trimmed by 4 bases and J by 2 bases, 7 bases remained unmatched. Looked up from germline, CDR1 is SGHTA and CDR2 is FQGNSA.

This rearrangement joins TRBV7-9 to TRBJ2-7; D possibly uses TRBD1 or TRBD2 (5 bases each). The V gene's germline CDR1 is SEHNR and CDR2 FQNEAQ (reference sequence). Trimming cost V 5 bases and J 5 bases, with 22 bases left between them. The CDR3 sequence is 16 residues long. As DNA, the CDR3 is TGTGCCAGCAGCACCTTGACCGGGACCTACTTGGACGAGCAGTACTTC. Its protein is CASSTLTGTYLDEQYF.

J is TRBJ2-6 and V is TRBV12-3 or TRBV12-4, with TRBD1 matching over 7 bases. The CDR3 loop spans 15 amino acids. Losses at the gene ends were 3 bases for V and 2 bases for J; bases not matched to a gene: 1. This CDR3 reads CASSFGTAGANVLTF. The CDR3 DNA is TGTGCCAGCAGTTTCGGGACAGCTGGGGCCAACGTCCTGACTTTC.

The chain employs TRBV30 and TRBJ1-1; TRBD1 might be the D (5 bases). Trimming took 4 bases from V and 6 from J, leaving 12 bases between them. The CDR3 totals 12 residues. CDR1 is GTSNPN, CDR2 SVGIG, per germline (reference sequence). For the CDR3, the DNA is TGTGCCTGGAACTCCCCGGGGGCTGAAGCTTTCTTT. Residues: CAWNSPGAEAFF.

This clonotype was detected ten times or more. The J gene is TRBJ2-3, the V gene TRBV7-2, with D tentatively TRBD1 (6 bases). The CDR3 covers 18 residues. The V end was cut by 1 base, the J end by 0 bases, with 17 bases between. CDR1 is SGHTA and CDR2 is FQGNSA in the germline V gene. CDR3 in amino acids: CASSLGVVRGMSTDTQYF. The CDR3 coding sequence is TGTGCCAGCAGCTTAGGGGTCGTCAGGGGAATGAGCACAGATACGCAGTATTTT. Drawing the rest from reference TRBV7-2 and TRBJ2-3, the complete variable domain is GAGVSQSPSNKVTEKGKDVELRCDPISGHTALYWYRQSLGQGLEFLIYFQGNSAPDKSGLPSDRFSAERTGGSVSTLTIQRTQQEDSAVYLCASSLGVVRGMSTDTQYFGPGTRLTVL.

The chain has TRBV6-2 or TRBV6-3 and TRBJ1-5; possibly TRBD1 for D (6 bases). Looked up from germline, CDR1 is MNHEY and CDR2 is SVGEGT. Trimming took off 4 bases at V and 4 bases at J, with 17 bases between the two ends. CDR3 length: 16 residues. The CDR3 reads CASSSLQGQSNQPQHF. DNA for the CDR3: TGTGCCAGCAGTTCTCTCCAAGGACAGAGTAATCAGCCCCAGCATTTT.

This clonotype was counted at least ten times. The chain combines TRBV6-2 or TRBV6-3 with TRBJ1-1; 7 bases fit TRBD1. With V trimmed by 6 bases and J by 5 bases, 6 bases remained unmatched. Germline loops: CDR1 MNHEY, CDR2 SVGEGT. CDR3 length: 13 residues. CDR3 region: CASSHDRVTEAFF. DNA of the CDR3: TGTGCCAGCAGCCACGACAGGGTTACTGAAGCTTTCTTT.

The sample holds many counts of this clonotype. The V gene is TRBV7-2, the J gene TRBJ2-1; D uncertain. This CDR3 comprises 15 residues. Trimming cost V 5 bases and J 7 bases, with 18 bases left between them. From germline, CDR1 is SGHTA and CDR2 FQGNSA. The DNA of the CDR3 is TGTGCCAGCAGCCTCCTGGGCCGGGTCGAGAATGAGCAGTTCTTC. Encoded protein: CASSLLGRVENEQFF.

This clonotype was recorded at least ten times. The chain joins TRBV7-2 to TRBJ2-1, with 8 bases that match TRBD2. Per germline, CDR1 SGHTA and CDR2 FQGNSA. The J segment lost 9 bases and the V segment lost 6 bases, leaving 4 bases of the junction unmatched. The CDR3 totals 12 residues. In nucleotides, the CDR3 is TGTGCCAGCAGACTTAGCGGGACTGAGCAGTTCTTC. This sequence encodes CASRLSGTEQFF.

V gene TRBV6-2 or TRBV6-3 combines with J gene TRBJ1-5, with D uncertain. The CDR3 runs 12 residues. Germline V gene sequence: CDR1 MNHEY, CDR2 SVGEGT. The ends were cut back, 7 bases at V and 5 bases at J, with 9 bases in the middle. CDR3 loop: CASTYADQPQHF. The CDR3, as DNA: TGTGCCAGCACCTACGCGGATCAGCCCCAGCATTTT.

The chain uses TRBV29-1 and TRBJ2-5; D remains unclear. The germline V gene has CDR1 SQVTM and CDR2 ANQGSEA. Deletions cut 2 bases from V and 4 bases from J, with 5 bases between. CDR3 length: 11 amino acids. CDR3 sequence (DNA): TGCAGCGTTGAACCGGGAGAGACCCAGTACTTC. Protein: CSVEPGETQYF.

The chain has TRBV19 and TRBJ2-7, with TRBD2 identical over 11 bases. CDR3 length equals 16 residues. Germline CDR1 reads LNHDA; CDR2 reads SQIVND (reference sequence). With V trimmed by 4 bases and J by 3 bases, 8 bases remained unmatched. CDR3 coding DNA: TGTGCCAGTAGTAAGGCCGGGACTAGCGGCAGCTACGAGCAGTACTTC. Translation gives CASSKAGTSGSYEQYF.

This clonotype was found a few times. The chain couples TRBV19 to TRBJ2-1, with 8 positions matching TRBD2. Germline CDR1 LNHDA, CDR2 SQIVND (reference sequence). With V trimmed by 6 bases and J by 2 bases, 6 bases remained unmatched. The CDR3 is 15 residues long. The CDR3 coding sequence is TGTGCCAGTAGGATGCGGGAGGTTACCTACAATGAGCAGTTCTTC. Its protein product is CASRMREVTYNEQFF.

V and J are TRBV28 and TRBJ1-6; D gene unclear. The V gene's germline CDR1 is MDHEN and CDR2 SYDVKM. Trimming stripped 9 bases from V and 4 bases from J, with 7 bases between. CDR3 length: 12 residues. The CDR3 DNA reads TGTGCCAGTACGGATTATAATTCACCCCTCCACTTT. Translation: CASTDYNSPLHF. The variable domain in full, completed from reference TRBV28 and TRBJ1-6, reads DVKVTQSSRYLVKRTGEKVFLECVQDMDHENMFWYRQDPGLGLRLIYFSYDVKMKEKGDIPEGYSVSREKKERFSLILESASTNQTSMYLCASTDYNSPLHFGNGTRLTVT.

The genes are TRBV10-3 and TRBJ2-2; unclear D gene. Germline CDR1 and CDR2: ENHRY and SYGVKD. This CDR3 is 15 amino acids long. The germline V and J ends were trimmed by 4 bases and 1 base, with 10 bases remaining between them. The CDR3 nucleotides read TGTGCCATCAGTGCAACCGACAAGAACACCGGGGAGCTGTTTTTT. The encoded protein is CAISATDKNTGELFF.

This clonotype has at least ten counts. V is TRBV12-5 and J is TRBJ2-1, with TRBD2 matching over 12 bases. In germline, CDR1 is LGHNT, CDR2 FRNRAP. The CDR3 is made up of 20 amino acids. V dropped 1 base and J dropped 4; count of bases not matched to a gene: 14. For the CDR3, the DNA is TGTGCTAGTGGTTTGGCCCTTCGGACTAGCGGGAACTGGCCGTACAATGAGCAGTTCTTC. This codes for CASGLALRTSGNWPYNEQFF. Looking up the rest from reference TRBV12-5 and TRBJ2-1 gives the full variable domain: DARVTQTPRHKVTEMGQEVTMRCQPILGHNTVFWYRQTMMQGLELLAYFRNRAPLDDSGMPKDRFSAEMPDATLATLKIQPSEPRDSAVYFCASGLALRTSGNWPYNEQFFGPGTRLTVL.

The chain has TRBV12-3 or TRBV12-4 and TRBJ2-1, with D tentatively TRBD2 (5 bases). V lost 7 bases and J lost 4, with 14 bases in between. This CDR3 spans 14 amino acids. The CDR3 loop reads CASNDGDIYNEQFF. The CDR3 nucleotides read TGTGCCAGCAACGACGGGGATATATACAATGAGCAGTTCTTC.

The J gene is TRBJ2-5, the V gene TRBV7-6, with unresolved D. Germline values: CDR1 SGHVS, CDR2 FNYEAQ. The V gene lost 5 bases and the J gene lost 5 bases, with 18 bases spanning the gap. The CDR3 loop spans 15 amino acids. The CDR3 DNA sequence: TGTGCCAGCAGCCACGACCCTTCTAGACTGGAGACCCAGTACTTC. Protein product: CASSHDPSRLETQYF.

This clonotype was recorded a few times. The V call is TRBV5-6, the J call TRBJ2-3, with TRBD1 matching over 7 bases. The junction had 4 bases not matched to a gene; V was cut back by 5 bases and J by 4 bases. This CDR3 has 13 amino acids. Germline CDR1 and CDR2: SGHDT and YYEEEE. As DNA, the CDR3 is TGTGCCAGCAGTCTGACAGGGTCAGATACGCAGTATTTT. Its translation is CASSLTGSDTQYF.

This clonotype came up many times. The chain employs TRBV7-2 and TRBJ2-7, with D possibly being TRBD1 (7 bases). The CDR3 totals 14 residues. V lost 4 bases to trimming and J lost 7 bases, with 17 bases between them. Per the germline V gene, CDR1 is SGHTA and CDR2 is FQGNSA. The CDR3 DNA sequence: TGTGCCAGCAGCTGGGGTGGGGGGACAGAAGAGCAGTACTTC. Its protein product is CASSWGGGTEEQYF.